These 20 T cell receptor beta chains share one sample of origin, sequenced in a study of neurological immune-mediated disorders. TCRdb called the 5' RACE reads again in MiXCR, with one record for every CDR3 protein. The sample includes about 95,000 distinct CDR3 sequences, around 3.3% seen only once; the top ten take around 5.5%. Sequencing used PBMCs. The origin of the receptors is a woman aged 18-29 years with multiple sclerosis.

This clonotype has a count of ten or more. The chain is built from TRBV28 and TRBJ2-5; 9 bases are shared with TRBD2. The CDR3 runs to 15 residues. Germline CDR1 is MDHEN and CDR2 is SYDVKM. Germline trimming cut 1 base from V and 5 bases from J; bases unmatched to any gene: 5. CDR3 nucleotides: TGTGCCAGCAGTTTATCTAGCGGGATCTTGGAGACCCAGTACTTC. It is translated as CASSLSSGILETQYF.

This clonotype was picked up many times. CDR3 in amino acids: CSARPPKRRGQETQYF. DNA for the CDR3: TGCAGTGCTAGACCCCCAAAAAGAAGGGGCCAAGAGACCCAGTACTTC. The chain joins TRBV20-1 to TRBJ2-5; tentatively, D is TRBD1 (5 bases). This CDR3 is built from 16 residues. V lost 2 bases to trimming and J lost 1 base, with 17 bases between them. Germline V lookup: CDR1 DFQATT, CDR2 SNEGSKA (reference sequence).

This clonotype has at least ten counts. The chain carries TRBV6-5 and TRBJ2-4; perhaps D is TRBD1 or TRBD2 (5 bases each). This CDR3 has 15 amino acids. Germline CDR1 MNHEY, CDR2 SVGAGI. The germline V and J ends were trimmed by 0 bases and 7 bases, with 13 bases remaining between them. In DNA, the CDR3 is TGTGCCAGCAGTTACTCGAGGCAGTGGGGGAACATTCAGTACTTC. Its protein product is CASSYSRQWGNIQYF.

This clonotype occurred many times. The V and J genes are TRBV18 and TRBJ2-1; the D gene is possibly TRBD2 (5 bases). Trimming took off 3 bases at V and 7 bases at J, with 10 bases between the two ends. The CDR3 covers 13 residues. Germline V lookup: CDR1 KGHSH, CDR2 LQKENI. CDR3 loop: CASSPGLENEQFF. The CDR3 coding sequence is TGTGCCAGCTCACCTGGACTTGAGAATGAGCAGTTCTTC.

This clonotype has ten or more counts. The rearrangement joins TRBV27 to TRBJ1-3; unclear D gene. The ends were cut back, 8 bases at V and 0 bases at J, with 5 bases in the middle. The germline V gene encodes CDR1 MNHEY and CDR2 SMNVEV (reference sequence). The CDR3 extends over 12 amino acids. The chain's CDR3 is CASRDSGNTIYF. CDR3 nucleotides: TGTGCCAGCCGGGACTCTGGAAACACCATATATTTT.

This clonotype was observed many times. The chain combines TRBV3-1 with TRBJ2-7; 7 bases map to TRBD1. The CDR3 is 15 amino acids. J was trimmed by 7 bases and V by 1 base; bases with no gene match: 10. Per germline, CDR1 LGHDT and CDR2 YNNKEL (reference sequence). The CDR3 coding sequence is TGTGCCAGCAGCCAAGGAGGGGGCGGCCGAAGTGAGCAGTACTTC. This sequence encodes CASSQGGGGRSEQYF.

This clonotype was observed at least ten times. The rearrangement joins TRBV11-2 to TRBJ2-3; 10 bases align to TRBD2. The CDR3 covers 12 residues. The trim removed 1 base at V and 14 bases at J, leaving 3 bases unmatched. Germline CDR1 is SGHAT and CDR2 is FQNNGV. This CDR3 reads CASSLVSGRGYF. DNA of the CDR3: TGTGCCAGCAGCTTAGTAAGCGGGAGGGGGTATTTT. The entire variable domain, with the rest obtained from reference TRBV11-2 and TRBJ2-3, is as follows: EAGVAQSPRYKIIEKRQSVAFWCNPISGHATLYWYQQILGQGPKLLIQFQNNGVVDDSQLPKDRFSAERLKGVDSTLKIQPAKLEDSAVYLCASSLVSGRGYFGPGTRLTVL.

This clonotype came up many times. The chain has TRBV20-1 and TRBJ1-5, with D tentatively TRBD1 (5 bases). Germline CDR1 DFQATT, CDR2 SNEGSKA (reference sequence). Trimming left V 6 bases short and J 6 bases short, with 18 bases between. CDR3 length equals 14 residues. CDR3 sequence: CSAPRGGEIQPQHF. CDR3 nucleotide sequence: TGCAGTGCCCCGAGGGGAGGGGAGATTCAGCCCCAGCATTTT.

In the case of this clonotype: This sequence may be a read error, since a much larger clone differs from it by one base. Written as DNA, the CDR3 is TGTGCCAGCAGGTGGACAGGGCATTCACCCCTCAACTTT. Translation gives CASRWTGHSPLNF. The chain carries TRBV27 and TRBJ1-6, with 8 bases that match TRBD1. The CDR3 length is 13 residues. CDR1 and CDR2 (germline): MNHEY, SMNVEV (reference sequence).

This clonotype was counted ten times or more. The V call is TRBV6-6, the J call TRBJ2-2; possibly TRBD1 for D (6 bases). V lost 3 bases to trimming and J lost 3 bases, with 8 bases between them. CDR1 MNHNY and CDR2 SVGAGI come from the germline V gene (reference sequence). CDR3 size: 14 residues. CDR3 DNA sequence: TGTGCCAGCAGTTATACAGGGTACACCGGGGAGCTGTTTTTT. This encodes CASSYTGYTGELFF.

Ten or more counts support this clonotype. Here the CDR3 reads CASSLAGAPTDTQYF. CDR3 in DNA: TGTGCCAGCAGCCTGGCGGGGGCCCCCACAGATACGCAGTATTTT. The chain has TRBV3-1 and TRBJ2-3; possible D gene TRBD2, 7 bases. CDR1 is LGHDT, CDR2 YNNKEL, per germline (reference sequence). CDR3 length: 15 residues. The V end lost 4 bases, the J end lost 2 bases, and 13 bases lay between the germline ends.

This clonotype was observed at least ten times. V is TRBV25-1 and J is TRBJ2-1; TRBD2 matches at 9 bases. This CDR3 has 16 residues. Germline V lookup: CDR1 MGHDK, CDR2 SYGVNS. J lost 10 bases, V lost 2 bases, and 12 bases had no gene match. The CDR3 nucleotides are TGTGCCAGCAGTGAACAGAGCGGGGGGCCCGTCAGGGAGCAGTTCTTC. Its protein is CASSEQSGGPVREQFF. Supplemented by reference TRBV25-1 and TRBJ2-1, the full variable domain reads EADIYQTPRYLVIGTGKKITLECSQTMGHDKMYWYQQDPGMELHLIHYSYGVNSTEKGDLSSESTVSRIRTEHFPLTLESARPSHTSQYLCASSEQSGGPVREQFFGPGTRLTVL.

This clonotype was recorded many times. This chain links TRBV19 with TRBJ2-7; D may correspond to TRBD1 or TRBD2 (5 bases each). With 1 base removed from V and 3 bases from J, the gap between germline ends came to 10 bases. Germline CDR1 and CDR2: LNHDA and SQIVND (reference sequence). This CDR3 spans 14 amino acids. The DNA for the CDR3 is TGTGCCAGTAGTATAGCCGGGGACGGCTACGAGCAGTACTTC. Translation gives CASSIAGDGYEQYF.

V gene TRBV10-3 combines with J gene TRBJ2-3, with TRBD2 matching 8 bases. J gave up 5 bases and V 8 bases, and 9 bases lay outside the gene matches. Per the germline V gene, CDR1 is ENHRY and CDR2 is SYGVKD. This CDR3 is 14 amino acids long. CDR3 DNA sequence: TGTGCCATCGGGACGGGGGGGGCGGTAGATACGCAGTATTTT. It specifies CAIGTGGAVDTQYF.

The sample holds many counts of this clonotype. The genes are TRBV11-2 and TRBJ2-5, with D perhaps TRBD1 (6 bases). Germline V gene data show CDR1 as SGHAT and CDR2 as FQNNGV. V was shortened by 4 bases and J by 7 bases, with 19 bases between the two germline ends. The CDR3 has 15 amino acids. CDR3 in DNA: TGTGCCAGCAGCTCTCGGGACAAGGACCCGCGGACCCAGTACTTC. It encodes CASSSRDKDPRTQYF.

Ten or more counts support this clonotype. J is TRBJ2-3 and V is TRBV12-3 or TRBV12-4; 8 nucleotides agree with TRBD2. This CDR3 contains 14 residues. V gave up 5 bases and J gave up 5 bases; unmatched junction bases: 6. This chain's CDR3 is CASSTGGPGDTQYF. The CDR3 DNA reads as TGTGCCAGCAGTACGGGGGGGCCGGGAGATACGCAGTATTTT.

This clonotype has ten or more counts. In DNA, the CDR3 is TGCAGTGCTTACTACGGAGAGACCCAGTACTTC. This translates into CSAYYGETQYF. The rearrangement links TRBV20-1 to TRBJ2-5; unclear D gene. From germline, CDR1 is DFQATT and CDR2 SNEGSKA (reference sequence). Trimming took off 5 bases at V and 4 bases at J, with 8 bases between the two ends. This CDR3 contains 11 residues.

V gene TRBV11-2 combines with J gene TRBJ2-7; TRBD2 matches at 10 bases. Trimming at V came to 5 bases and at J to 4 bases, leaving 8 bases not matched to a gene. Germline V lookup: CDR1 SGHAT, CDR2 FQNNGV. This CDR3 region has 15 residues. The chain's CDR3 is CASSARTSGMYEQYF. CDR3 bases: TGTGCCAGCAGCGCCAGGACTAGCGGAATGTACGAGCAGTACTTC.

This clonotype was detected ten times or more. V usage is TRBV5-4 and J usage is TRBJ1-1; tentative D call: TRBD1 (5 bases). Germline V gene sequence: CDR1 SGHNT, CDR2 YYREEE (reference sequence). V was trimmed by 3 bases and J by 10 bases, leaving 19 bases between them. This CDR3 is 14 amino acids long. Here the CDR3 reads CASSWGVGAGLAFF. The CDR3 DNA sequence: TGTGCCAGCAGCTGGGGGGTGGGTGCCGGGTTAGCTTTCTTT.

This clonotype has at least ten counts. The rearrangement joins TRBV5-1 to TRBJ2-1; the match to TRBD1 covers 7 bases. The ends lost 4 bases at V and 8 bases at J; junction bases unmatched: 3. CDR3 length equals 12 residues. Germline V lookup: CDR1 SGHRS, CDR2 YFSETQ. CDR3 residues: CASSPRGYEQFF. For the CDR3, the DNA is TGCGCCAGCAGCCCCAGGGGGTATGAGCAGTTCTTC. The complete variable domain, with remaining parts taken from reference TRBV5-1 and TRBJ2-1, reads KAGVTQTPRYLIKTRGQQVTLSCSPISGHRSVSWYQQTPGQGLQFLFEYFSETQRNKGNFPGRFSGRQFSNSRSEMNVSTLELGDSALYLCASSPRGYEQFFGPGTRLTVL.